A single T cell receptor (beta chain) is shown here with its context. Then a second PCR, running roughly 7 to 11 cycles, was carried out with a sample-barcoded 5' primer and a J-beta primer mix. TCRdb reprocessed the 5' RACE reads via MiXCR and lists one record per CDR3 protein. The repertoire holds around 900,000 distinct CDR3 sequences, just over 50% seen once, with about 22% in the top ten. This sample was taken from a study of blood T cells in healthy people across ages. The CDR3 is made up of 16 amino acids. From germline, CDR1 is SNHLY and CDR2 FYNNEI. Germline trimming cut 5 bases from V and 0 bases from J; bases unmatched to any gene: 7. Samples had at least 6.5 million PBMCs isolated from them. No fewer than 6 micrograms of total RNA were isolated from every sample.

The sample consisted of blood. The TCR originated in a woman aged 60-75 years in good health. The chain uses TRBV2 and TRBJ1-5; 7 bases align to TRBD1. This chain's CDR3 is CASSKDRAISNQPQHF. Here the CDR3 DNA reads TGTGCCAGCAGTAAAGACAGGGCTATTAGCAATCAGCCCCAGCATTTT.